The sequence of this TCR beta chain was determined in a study of cytomegalovirus exposure and HLA in healthy donors. Healthy donors of bone marrow made up the group. The V and J ends lost 0 bases and 2 bases respectively, with 10 bases between them. This CDR3 contains 15 residues. Germline CDR1 reads SGDLS; CDR2 reads YYNGEE. Study results and limitations: Most subjects' HLA-A and HLA-B alleles were reportedly predicted from TCR beta sequences.

This clone was seen once. Its antigen is not identified. The PCR ran on 60 Vbeta and 13 Jbeta primers. Clones were sequenced by immunoSEQ multiplex PCR, and TCRdb holds only the in-frame ones, with some missing. Counted here are 200,000 to 250,000 clones, 82% occurring once; the ten biggest clones make up 5% to 6%. This receptor was taken from a woman in her 40s in good health and CMV-seropositive. The chain couples TRBV9 to TRBJ2-3, with TRBD2 as a possible D gene (6 bases). Sequencing was carried out using PBMCs. The CDR3 loop reads CASSVVGGDTDTQYF. Here the CDR3 DNA reads TGTGCCAGCAGCGTAGTAGGAGGGGACACAGATACGCAGTATTTT.